This passage covers 23 T cell receptor beta chains from one sample sequenced in a study of type 1 regulatory T cells. TCRdb independently ran MiXCR on the reads; one entry per CDR3 protein. The repertoire has about 24,000 distinct CDR3 sequences, roughly two thirds of them found once; the top ten carry roughly 13%. For these TCRs, the target antigens are not known. Sequenced material: cultured T cells, either the whole culture or a sorted T cell fraction (not recorded which). Subset defined: Tr1-enriched cell product generated in vitro against host alloantigens. The receptors come from a human donor in good health.

V is TRBV4-1 and J is TRBJ1-1; D gene ambiguous. The CDR3 loop spans 17 amino acids. Trimming left V 4 bases short and J 0 bases short, with 18 bases between. The germline V gene has CDR1 MGHRA and CDR2 YSYEKL. This chain's CDR3 is CASSPPTRPQLNTEAFF. DNA for the CDR3: TGCGCCAGCAGCCCCCCGACAAGGCCCCAACTGAACACTGAAGCTTTCTTT.

V gene TRBV28 combines with J gene TRBJ2-7; TRBD2 matches 8 bases. Germline CDR1 reads MDHEN; CDR2 reads SYDVKM. The CDR3 has 14 amino acids. V lost 3 bases, J lost 4 bases, and 5 bases stayed unmatched. CDR3 DNA: TGTGCCAGCAGTTTCCCCGGGGGGGCGTACGAGCAGTACTTC. Its translation is CASSFPGGAYEQYF.

The rearrangement joins TRBV5-5 to TRBJ1-2; no firm D call. Trimming cost V 0 bases and J 0 bases, with 9 bases left between them. The CDR3 totals 15 residues. CDR1 is SGHKS, CDR2 YYEKEE, per germline (reference sequence). The CDR3 DNA follows: TGTGCCAGCAGCTTGGTGCCGGACCCTAACTATGGCTACACCTTC. Protein: CASSLVPDPNYGYTF.

The rearrangement joins TRBV7-9 to TRBJ2-3, with a possible D match to TRBD2 (5 bases). Germline V gene data show CDR1 as SEHNR and CDR2 as FQNEAQ (reference sequence). Trimming took 4 bases from V and 5 from J, leaving 16 bases between them. The CDR3 consists of 15 residues. The CDR3 reads CASSSGPLEVDTQYF. The CDR3, as DNA: TGTGCCAGCAGCTCCGGACCACTAGAGGTAGATACGCAGTATTTT.

This clonotype was observed once. The genes are TRBV20-1 and TRBJ1-1, with D uncertain. This CDR3 is 11 amino acids long. The germline V gene has CDR1 DFQATT and CDR2 SNEGSKA (reference sequence). V dropped 2 bases and J dropped 8 bases, with 9 bases sitting between them. The CDR3 loop is CSARPRLEAFF. The CDR3 bases are TGCAGTGCTAGACCAAGATTAGAAGCTTTCTTT.

The chain links TRBV5-1 to TRBJ1-2; the match to TRBD1 covers 7 bases. J was trimmed by 2 bases and V by 4 bases; bases with no gene match: 8. This CDR3 region has 15 residues. Germline V lookup: CDR1 SGHRS, CDR2 YFSETQ. The CDR3 protein is CASSEGQAQNYGYTF. The CDR3 DNA reads TGCGCCAGCAGCGAAGGACAGGCCCAGAACTATGGCTACACCTTC. The full variable domain, in which reference TRBV5-1 and TRBJ1-2 provide the parts outside the CDR3, is KAGVTQTPRYLIKTRGQQVTLSCSPISGHRSVSWYQQTPGQGLQFLFEYFSETQRNKGNFPGRFSGRQFSNSRSEMNVSTLELGDSALYLCASSEGQAQNYGYTFGSGTRLTVV.

The V gene is TRBV19, the J gene TRBJ2-3; D unclear. The CDR3 length is 11 residues. The ends were cut back, 4 bases at V and 6 bases at J, with 5 bases in the middle. Germline V gene lookup returns CDR1 LNHDA and CDR2 SQIVND (reference sequence). CDR3 sequence (DNA): TGTGCCAGTAGTAAAGCCGATACGCAGTATTTT. Translation gives CASSKADTQYF.

V and J are TRBV12-3 or TRBV12-4 and TRBJ1-6, with D perhaps TRBD1 (6 bases). The V gene lost 9 bases and the J gene lost 9 bases, with 18 bases spanning the gap. The CDR3 totals 14 residues. Written as DNA, the CDR3 is TGTGCCAGTAAGACAGGCCCCTGGATTTCACCCCTCCACTTT. This sequence encodes CASKTGPWISPLHF.

This clonotype was counted between two and nine times. The chain employs TRBV5-1 and TRBJ2-3; 10 nucleotides agree with TRBD2. V dropped 2 bases and J dropped 0; count of bases not matched to a gene: 3. Germline V gene sequence: CDR1 SGHRS, CDR2 YFSETQ. The CDR3 has 16 residues. The CDR3 reads CASSFTSGVSTDTQYF. The CDR3 nucleotides are TGCGCCAGCAGCTTTACTAGCGGGGTTAGCACAGATACGCAGTATTTT.

The J gene is TRBJ1-1, the V gene TRBV24-1, with TRBD1 as a possible D gene (5 bases). CDR3 length: 15 amino acids. Looked up from germline, CDR1 is KGHDR and CDR2 is SFDVKD. V lost 3 bases and J 6 bases, leaving 16 bases between the germline ends. The CDR3 coding sequence is TGTGCCACCAGTGATGGGGCCCCCGGGGGGGCTGAAGCTTTCTTT. Translated: CATSDGAPGGAEAFF.

This clonotype showed up just once. The chain combines TRBV6-2 or TRBV6-3 with TRBJ2-7, with 10 bases fitting TRBD1. Trimming at V came to 6 bases and at J to 6 bases, leaving 11 bases not matched to a gene. Germline loops: CDR1 MNHEY, CDR2 SVGEGT. CDR3 size: 15 residues. CDR3 bases: TGTGCCAGCAGAATACCCGGGACAGGGGCTGGCGAGCAGTACTTC. Its translation is CASRIPGTGAGEQYF.

The table lists this clonotype with a count of one. The chain has TRBV2 and TRBJ1-2, with a possible D match to TRBD1 (5 bases). Trimming removed 4 bases from V and 4 bases from J, with 13 bases in between. Germline CDR1 is SNHLY and CDR2 is FYNNEI. The CDR3 sequence is 14 residues long. The CDR3 reads CASSVSRAFYGYTF. For the CDR3, the DNA is TGTGCCAGCAGTGTAAGCAGGGCCTTCTATGGCTACACCTTC.

The chain links TRBV5-4 to TRBJ1-6; no definite D call. CDR3 length equals 13 residues. Germline V gene sequence: CDR1 SGHNT, CDR2 YYREEE (reference sequence). Trimming cost V 4 bases and J 6 bases, with 8 bases left between them. The chain's CDR3 is CASSIDPNSPLHF. DNA of the CDR3: TGTGCCAGCAGCATAGACCCTAATTCACCCCTCCACTTT. The full variable domain, completed using reference TRBV5-4 and TRBJ1-6, is ETGVTQSPTHLIKTRGQQVTLRCSSQSGHNTVSWYQQALGQGPQFIFQYYREEENGRGNFPPRFSGLQFPNYSSELNVNALELDDSALYLCASSIDPNSPLHFGNGTRLTVT.

The chain combines TRBV24-1 with TRBJ1-1; possibly TRBD1 for D (5 bases). Looked up from germline, CDR1 is KGHDR and CDR2 is SFDVKD. This CDR3 contains 13 residues. V gave up 4 bases and J gave up 7 bases, with 12 bases separating them. In nucleotides, the CDR3 is TGTGCCACCAGTGACCGATCAGGGCTTGAAGCTTTCTTT. It specifies CATSDRSGLEAFF.

The genes are TRBV20-1 and TRBJ2-7; perhaps D is TRBD1 or TRBD2 (5 bases each). The V end was cut by 3 bases, the J end by 0 bases, with 12 bases between. CDR1 and CDR2 from the germline V gene are DFQATT and SNEGSKA (reference sequence). This CDR3 comprises 14 residues. CDR3 protein: CSASRDLFSYEQYF. As DNA, the CDR3 is TGCAGTGCTAGCCGGGACCTCTTCTCCTACGAGCAGTACTTC.

The V gene is TRBV7-2, the J gene TRBJ2-7; 8 nucleotides agree with TRBD2. The CDR3 sequence is 15 residues long. Germline CDR1 reads SGHTA; CDR2 reads FQGNSA. J gave up 0 bases and V 3 bases, and 4 bases lay outside the gene matches. CDR3 sequence: CASSFAGGASYEQYF. As DNA, the CDR3 is TGTGCCAGCAGCTTTGCCGGGGGGGCCTCCTACGAGCAGTACTTC.

The chain is built from TRBV10-3 and TRBJ2-2; 11 nucleotides line up with TRBD1. Per germline, CDR1 ENHRY and CDR2 SYGVKD. CDR3 length: 18 residues. With V trimmed by 7 bases and J by 4 bases, 14 bases remained unmatched. CDR3: CAITPGQGVSGSTGELFF. In DNA form, the CDR3 reads TGTGCCATCACTCCGGGACAGGGGGTTTCGGGTAGCACCGGGGAGCTGTTTTTT.

The chain couples TRBV5-1 to TRBJ2-7; 7 bases are a match to TRBD2. With V trimmed by 9 bases and J by 3 bases, 12 bases remained unmatched. The germline gives CDR1 SGHRS, CDR2 YFSETQ. The CDR3 length is 14 residues. Here the CDR3 reads CATREASTNYEQYF. The CDR3 DNA reads TGCGCCACTCGGGAGGCCAGTACTAACTACGAGCAGTACTTC.

The genes are TRBV6-6 and TRBJ1-5, with TRBD1 matching 7 bases. The CDR3 is made up of 14 amino acids. Germline assignment: CDR1 MNHNY and CDR2 SVGAGI (reference sequence). V gave up 7 bases and J gave up 7 bases; unmatched junction bases: 10. In DNA, the CDR3 is TGTGCCAGCAATTGGGGACAGTCAGGACAGCCCCAGCATTTT. Translation gives CASNWGQSGQPQHF.

The V and J genes are TRBV12-5 and TRBJ1-1; D not resolved. V was cut by 5 bases and J by 11 bases, with 15 bases left in between. Germline-derived CDR1 and CDR2 are LGHNT and FRNRAP. The CDR3 covers 12 residues. CDR3 in amino acids: CASGVREKTAFF. The CDR3 DNA reads TGTGCTAGTGGTGTTAGGGAAAAGACCGCTTTCTTT.

Within the sample, this clonotype is medium-sized. This rearrangement joins TRBV12-3 or TRBV12-4 to TRBJ2-3; D might be TRBD1 (6 bases). V gave up 5 bases and J gave up 8 bases, with 23 bases separating them. The CDR3 is 16 residues long. In nucleotides, the CDR3 is TGTGCCAGCAGTCCCCAGGGGATAGCGAGGCTAGGTACGCAGTATTTT. This translates into CASSPQGIARLGTQYF.

This chain links TRBV6-5 with TRBJ1-4; TRBD1 aligns across 8 bases. Per germline, CDR1 MNHEY and CDR2 SVGAGI. J lost 8 bases, V lost 5 bases, and 7 bases had no gene match. The CDR3 runs 14 residues. The DNA of the CDR3 is TGTGCCAGCAGTCGCGGACAGGGCAGGGAAAAACTGTTTTTT. This sequence encodes CASSRGQGREKLFF.

This clonotype is medium-sized (0.01 to 0.1%) within its sample. The CDR3 coding sequence is TGCAGTGCTAGAGATTTGCACCGGATTGAAGACGAGCAGTACTTC. Protein product: CSARDLHRIEDEQYF. This chain links TRBV20-1 with TRBJ2-7; no clear D gene. This CDR3 has 15 residues. The germline V gene has CDR1 DFQATT and CDR2 SNEGSKA (reference sequence). The V and J ends lost 0 bases and 5 bases respectively, with 17 bases between them.